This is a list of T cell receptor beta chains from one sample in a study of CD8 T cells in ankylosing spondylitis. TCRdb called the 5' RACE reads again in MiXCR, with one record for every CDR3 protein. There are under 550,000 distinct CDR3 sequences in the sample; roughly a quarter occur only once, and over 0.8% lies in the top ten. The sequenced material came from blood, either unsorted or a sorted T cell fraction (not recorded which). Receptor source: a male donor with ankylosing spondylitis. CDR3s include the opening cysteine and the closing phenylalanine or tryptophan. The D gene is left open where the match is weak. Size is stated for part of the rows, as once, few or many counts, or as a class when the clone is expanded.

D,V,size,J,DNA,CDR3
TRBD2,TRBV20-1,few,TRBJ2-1,TGCAGTGCTACGATCACTAGCGGGAATGAGCAGTTCTTC,CSATITSGNEQFF
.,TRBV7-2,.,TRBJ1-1,TGTGCCAGCAGCTTTGACCCGGACAGTGAAGCTTTCTTT,CASSFDPDSEAFF
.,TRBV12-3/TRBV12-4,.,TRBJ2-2,TGTGCCAGCAGCCGACAGCCTCCCAACACCGGGGAGCTGTTTTTT,CASSRQPPNTGELFF
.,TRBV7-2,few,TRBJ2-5,TGTGCCAGCAGCCTGACACGAGAAGAGACCCAGTACTTC,CASSLTREETQYF
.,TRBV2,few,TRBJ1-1,TGTGCCAGCTATATTGTGGACACTGAAGCTTTCTTT,CASYIVDTEAFF
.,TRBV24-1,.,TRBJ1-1,TGTGCCACCAGAAAACAGGTTAACACTGAAGCTTTCTTT,CATRKQVNTEAFF
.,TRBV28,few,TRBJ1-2,TGTGCCAGCAGTCCCGCAGGGTACGTGGAGGGCTACACCTTC,CASSPAGYVEGYTF
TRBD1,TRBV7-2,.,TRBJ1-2,TGTGCCAGCAGCTTAGGAAGGGACAGGGGAACTAACTATGGCTACACCTTC,CASSLGRDRGTNYGYTF
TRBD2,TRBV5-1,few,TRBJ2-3,TGCGCCAGCAGCTTGAATAGCGGGTGGTCAGATACGCAGTATTTT,CASSLNSGWSDTQYF
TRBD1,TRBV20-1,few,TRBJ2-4,TGCAGTGCTGATGGGTCAGGGGGTAGTATGGACATTCAGTACTTC,CSADGSGGSMDIQYF
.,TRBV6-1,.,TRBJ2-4,TGTGCCAGCTCAGCCCAGGGGAGAGCCAAAAACATTCAGTACTTC,CASSAQGRAKNIQYF
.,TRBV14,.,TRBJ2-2,TGTGCCAGCAGCCAAACGGACTGGCGGAACACCGGGGAGCTGTTTTTT,CASSQTDWRNTGELFF
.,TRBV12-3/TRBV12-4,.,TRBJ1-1,TGTGCCAGCAGTGGGGGACTACAGGACACTGAAGCTTTCTTT,CASSGGLQDTEAFF
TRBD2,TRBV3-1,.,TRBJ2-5,TGTGCCAGCAGCGGACTAGCGGGAGGGTTAAAAGAGACCCAGTACTTC,CASSGLAGGLKETQYF
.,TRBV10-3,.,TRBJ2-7,TGTGCCATCAGTGAGCTGGACAGTGGGAGTCCCTACGAGCAGTACTTC,CAISELDSGSPYEQYF
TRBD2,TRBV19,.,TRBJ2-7,TGTGCCAGTAGTAGGCGGGAGGACTACGAGCAGTACTTC,CASSRREDYEQYF
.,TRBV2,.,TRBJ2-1,TGTGCCAGCAGTGAAAGGGGAGGAGACAATGAGCAGTTCTTC,CASSERGGDNEQFF
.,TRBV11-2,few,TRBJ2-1,TGTGCCAGCAGCTTAGATCTTGGCGATGAGCAGTTCTTC,CASSLDLGDEQFF
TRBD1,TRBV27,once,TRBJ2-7,TGTGCCAGCAGAATCCAACAGGGGCCAGGTAGCTACGAGCAGTACTTC,CASRIQQGPGSYEQYF
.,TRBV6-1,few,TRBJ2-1,TGTGCCAGCAGTGAAAAAAACGGGAATGAGCAGTTCTTC,CASSEKNGNEQFF
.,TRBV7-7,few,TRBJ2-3,TGTGCCAGCAGCTCTGCTCCTAGCACAGATACGCAGTATTTT,CASSSAPSTDTQYF
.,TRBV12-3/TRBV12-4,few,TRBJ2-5,TGTGCCAGCAGTTTTGTTGGGGCCGTCCGAGAGACCCAGTACTTC,CASSFVGAVRETQYF
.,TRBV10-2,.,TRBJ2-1,TGCGCCAGCAGTGCCAGGCCAGGGGATGGGAATGAGCAGTTCTTC,CASSARPGDGNEQFF
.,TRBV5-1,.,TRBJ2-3,TGCGCCAGCAGCATCGACCTTGGGACAGATACGCAGTATTTT,CASSIDLGTDTQYF
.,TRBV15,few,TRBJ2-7,TGCGCCACCAGCAGAGATTCGGCCGGCAAGCAGTACTTC,CATSRDSAGKQYF
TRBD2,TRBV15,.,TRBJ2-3,TGTGCCACCAGCAGAGGCGGACTAGCGGGATTTTTTGATACGCAGTATTTT,CATSRGGLAGFFDTQYF
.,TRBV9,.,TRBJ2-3,TGTGCCAGCGCCGGGGCGAGTTCCACAGATACGCAGTATTTT,CASAGASSTDTQYF
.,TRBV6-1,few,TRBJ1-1,TGTGCCAGCAGTCCGCGGGAGGACACTGAAGCTTTCTTT,CASSPREDTEAFF
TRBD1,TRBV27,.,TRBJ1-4,TGTGCCAGCAGTAGAGACAGGGGGCAAGGAAAACTGTTTTTT,CASSRDRGQGKLFF
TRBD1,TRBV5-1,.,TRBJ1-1,TGCGCCAGCAGCTGGGGGGACAGGAGAAACACTGAAGCTTTCTTT,CASSWGDRRNTEAFF
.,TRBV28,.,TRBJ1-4,TGTGCCAGCAGTTCCACAGGGATATCGGGGTCTGGGCGGGAAAAACTGTTTTTT,CASSSTGISGSGREKLFF
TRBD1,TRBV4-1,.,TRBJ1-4,TGCGCCAGCAGCCAAGATAGGGGGCGTGGTGAAAAACTGTTTTTT,CASSQDRGRGEKLFF
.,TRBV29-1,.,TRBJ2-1,TGCAGCGTCGCCCGGGTGGGGGCGTCCTACAATGAGCAGTTCTTC,CSVARVGASYNEQFF